This T cell receptor (beta chain) is from a study of blood T cells in healthy people across ages. For the second PCR, which ran for 7 to 11 cycles, a sample-barcoded 5' primer and a J-beta primer mix were used. One entry per CDR3 protein, called by TCRdb with MiXCR from the 5' RACE reads. The table has about a million distinct CDR3 sequences, roughly 47% seen once. The study drew donors from healthy Caucasian individuals in Russia aged roughly 6 to 100. Regarding this clonotype: The target antigen is unknown.

V dropped 5 bases and J dropped 0; count of bases not matched to a gene: 5. CDR3 length: 17 residues. Germline V gene lookup returns CDR1 DFQATT and CDR2 SNEGSKA (reference sequence). Broader study findings: Higher diversity and more naive CD4+ cells were features of long-lived donors, compared to aged donors. It was found that TCR beta diversity correlated strongly with the percentage of naive T cells. The recorded TCR beta diversity per million T cells decreased in a roughly linear manner with age.

Sequenced: blood. This TCR was recovered from a woman aged 60-75 years in good health. The V and J genes are TRBV20-1 and TRBJ2-1; 15 positions agree with TRBD2. The CDR3 DNA follows: TGCAGTGCTTTCGGACTAGCGGGAGGGAGCTCCTACAATGAGCAGTTCTTC. It yields the protein CSAFGLAGGSSYNEQFF.